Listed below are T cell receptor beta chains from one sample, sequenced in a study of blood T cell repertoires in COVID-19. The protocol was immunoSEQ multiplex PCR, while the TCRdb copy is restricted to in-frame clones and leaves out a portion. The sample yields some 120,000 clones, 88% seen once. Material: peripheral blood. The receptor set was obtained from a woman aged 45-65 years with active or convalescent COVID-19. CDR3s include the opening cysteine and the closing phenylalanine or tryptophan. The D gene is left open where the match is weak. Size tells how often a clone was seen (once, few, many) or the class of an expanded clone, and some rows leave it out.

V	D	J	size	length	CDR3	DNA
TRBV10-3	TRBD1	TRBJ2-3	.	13	CASRDRDTDTQYF	TGTGCCAGCCGGGACAGGGACACAGATACGCAGTATTTT
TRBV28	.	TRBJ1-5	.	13	CASRSNSNQPQHF	TGTGCCAGCAGGTCTAATAGCAATCAGCCCCAGCATTTT
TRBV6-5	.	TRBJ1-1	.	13	CASSYVTDTEAFF	TGTGCCAGCAGTTACGTGACAGACACTGAAGCTTTCTTT
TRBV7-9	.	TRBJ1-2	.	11	CASSLPLGYTF	TGTGCCAGCAGTCTTCCACTTGGCTACACCTTC
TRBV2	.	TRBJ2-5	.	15	CASSEPPGLGETQYF	TGTGCCAGCAGTGAACCACCGGGATTAGGAGAGACCCAGTACTTC
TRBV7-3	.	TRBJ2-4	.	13	CASLGQSTNIQYF	TGTGCCAGTCTTGGACAGTCGACAAACATTCAGTACTTC
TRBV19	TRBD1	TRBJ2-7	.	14	CASSGWDRGREQYF	TGTGCCAGTAGCGGATGGGACAGGGGGCGCGAGCAGTACTTC
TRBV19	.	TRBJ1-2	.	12	CASSFRLDGYTF	TGTGCCAGTAGTTTCAGGTTGGATGGCTACACCTTC
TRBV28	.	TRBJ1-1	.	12	CATSSPRTEAFF	TGTGCCACCTCATCCCCCAGGACTGAAGCTTTCTTT
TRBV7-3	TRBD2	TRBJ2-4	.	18	CASSLRLAGESGGNIQYF	TGTGCCAGCAGCTTAAGGCTAGCGGGAGAGTCGGGAGGAAACATTCAGTACTTC
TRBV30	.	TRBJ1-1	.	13	CAWDRDTRSEAFF	TGTGCCTGGGACCGGGACACGCGGTCTGAAGCTTTCTTT
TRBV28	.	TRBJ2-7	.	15	CASSLPRGHSYEQYF	TGTGCCAGCAGTTTACCCAGGGGACACTCCTACGAGCAGTACTTC
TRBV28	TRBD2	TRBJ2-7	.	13	CASRGLKTHEQYF	TGTGCCAGCAGGGGACTAAAGACCCACGAGCAGTACTTC
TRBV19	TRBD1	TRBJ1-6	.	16	CASSSPSGGSNSPLHF	TGTGCCAGTAGTTCCCCCTCAGGGGGATCAAATTCACCCCTCCACTTT
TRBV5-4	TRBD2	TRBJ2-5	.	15	CASSGLLAEQETQYF	TGTGCCAGCAGCGGACTACTAGCGGAACAAGAGACCCAGTACTTC
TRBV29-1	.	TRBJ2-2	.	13	CSVGEVNTGELFF	TGCAGCGTGGGGGAGGTGAACACCGGGGAGCTGTTTTTT
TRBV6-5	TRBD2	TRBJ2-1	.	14	CASREREGYNEQFF	TGTGCCAGCAGGGAGCGGGAGGGGTACAATGAGCAGTTCTTC
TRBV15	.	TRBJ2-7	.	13	CATSRDSSYEQYF	TGTGCCACCAGCAGAGATAGCTCCTACGAGCAGTACTTC
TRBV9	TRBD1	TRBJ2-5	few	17	CASSRSLTTGVGETQYF	TGTGCCAGCAGCCGCTCACTTACGACAGGGGTAGGGGAGACCCAGTACTTC
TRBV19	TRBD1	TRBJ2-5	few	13	CASSGGQAETQYF	TGTGCCAGTAGTGGTGGACAGGCGGAGACCCAGTACTTC
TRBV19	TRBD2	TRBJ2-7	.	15	CASSIGLAAAYEQYF	TGTGCCAGTAGTATCGGACTAGCGGCAGCCTACGAGCAGTACTTC
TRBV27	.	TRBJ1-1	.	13	CASRVQGRTEAFF	TGTGCCAGCAGGGTTCAGGGTCGGACTGAAGCTTTCTTT
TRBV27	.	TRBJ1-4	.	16	CASSSGWTNRYEKLFF	TGTGCCAGCAGTTCCGGCTGGACAAATCGATATGAAAAACTGTTTTTT
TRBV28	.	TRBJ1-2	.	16	CASSLAGRGVIGGYTF	TGTGCCAGCAGTTTAGCGGGGAGGGGCGTTATCGGGGGCTACACCTTC
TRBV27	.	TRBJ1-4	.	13	CASSLSPNSKLFF	TGTGCCAGCAGTTTATCCCCTAACAGTAAACTGTTTTTT
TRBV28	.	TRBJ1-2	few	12	CASSLRTDGYTF	TGTGCCAGCAGTCTCCGGACAGATGGCTACACCTTC
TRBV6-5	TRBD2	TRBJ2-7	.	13	CASRLAGELEQYF	TGTGCCAGCAGGCTAGCGGGAGAGCTCGAGCAGTACTTC
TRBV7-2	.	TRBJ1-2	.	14	CASSPGSSNYGYTF	TGTGCCAGCAGCCCCGGGTCCTCTAACTATGGCTACACCTTC
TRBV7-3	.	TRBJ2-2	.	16	CASSTDSTSFAGELFF	TGTGCCAGCAGCACCGACTCGACTAGTTTTGCCGGGGAGCTGTTTTTT
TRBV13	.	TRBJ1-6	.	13	CASSLRRDSPLHF	TGTGCCAGCAGCTTAAGGCGGGATTCACCCCTCCACTTT
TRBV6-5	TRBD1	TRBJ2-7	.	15	CASSRTGQGGYEQYF	TGTGCCAGCAGTCGAACGGGACAGGGAGGCTACGAGCAGTACTTC
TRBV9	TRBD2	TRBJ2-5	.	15	CASSVDTSAQETQYF	TGTGCCAGCAGCGTAGACACTAGCGCTCAAGAGACCCAGTACTTC
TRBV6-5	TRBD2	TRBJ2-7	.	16	CASSYRIKTSGYEQYF	TGTGCCAGCAGTTACCGAATAAAGACTAGCGGGTACGAGCAGTACTTC